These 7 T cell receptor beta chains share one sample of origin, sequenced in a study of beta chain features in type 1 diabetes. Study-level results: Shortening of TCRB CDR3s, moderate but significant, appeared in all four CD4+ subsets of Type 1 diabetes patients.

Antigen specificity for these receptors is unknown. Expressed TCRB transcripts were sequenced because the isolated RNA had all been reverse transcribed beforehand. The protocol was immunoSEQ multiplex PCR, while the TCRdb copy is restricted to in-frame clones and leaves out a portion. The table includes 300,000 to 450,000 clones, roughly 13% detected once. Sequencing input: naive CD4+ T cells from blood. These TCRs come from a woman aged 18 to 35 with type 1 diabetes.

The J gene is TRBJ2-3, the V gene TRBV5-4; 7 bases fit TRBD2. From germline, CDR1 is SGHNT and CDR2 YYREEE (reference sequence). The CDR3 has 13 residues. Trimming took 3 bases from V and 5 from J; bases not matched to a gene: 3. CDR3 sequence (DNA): TGTGCCAGCAGCTCGTGGGGGGGAGATACGCAGTATTTT. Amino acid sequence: CASSSWGGDTQYF.

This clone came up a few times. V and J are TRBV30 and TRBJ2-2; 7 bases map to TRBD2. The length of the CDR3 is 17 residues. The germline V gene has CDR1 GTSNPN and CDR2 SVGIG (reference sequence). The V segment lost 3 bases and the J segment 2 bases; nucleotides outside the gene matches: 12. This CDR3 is CAWSPTPLAANTGELFF. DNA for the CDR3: TGTGCCTGGAGCCCTACCCCTCTAGCGGCAAACACCGGGGAGCTGTTTTTT.

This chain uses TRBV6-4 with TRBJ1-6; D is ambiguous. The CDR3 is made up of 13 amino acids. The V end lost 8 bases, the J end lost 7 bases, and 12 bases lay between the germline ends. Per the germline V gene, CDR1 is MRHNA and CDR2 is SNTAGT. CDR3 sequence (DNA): TGTGCCAGCGCGGTCAGAGGGAATTCACCCCTCCACTTT. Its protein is CASAVRGNSPLHF.

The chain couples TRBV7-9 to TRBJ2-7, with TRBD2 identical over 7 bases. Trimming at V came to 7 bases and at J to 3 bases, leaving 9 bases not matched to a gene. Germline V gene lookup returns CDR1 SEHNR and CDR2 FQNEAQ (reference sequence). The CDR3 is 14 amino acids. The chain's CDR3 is CASTRLAKNYEQYF. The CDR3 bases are TGTGCCAGCACCAGACTAGCCAAGAACTACGAGCAGTACTTC.

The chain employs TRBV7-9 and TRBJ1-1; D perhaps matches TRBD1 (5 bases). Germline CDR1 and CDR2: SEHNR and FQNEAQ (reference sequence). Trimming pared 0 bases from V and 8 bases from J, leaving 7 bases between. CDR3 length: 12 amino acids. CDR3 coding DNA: TGTGCCAGCAGCTTAGCCAGGGCAGAAGCTTTCTTT. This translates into CASSLARAEAFF.

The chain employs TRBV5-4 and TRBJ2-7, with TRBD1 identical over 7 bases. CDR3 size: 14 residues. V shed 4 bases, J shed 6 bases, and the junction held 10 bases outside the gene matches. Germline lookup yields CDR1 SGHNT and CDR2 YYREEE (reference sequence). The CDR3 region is CASSAPDRDFEQYF. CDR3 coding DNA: TGTGCCAGCAGCGCCCCCGACAGGGATTTCGAGCAGTACTTC.

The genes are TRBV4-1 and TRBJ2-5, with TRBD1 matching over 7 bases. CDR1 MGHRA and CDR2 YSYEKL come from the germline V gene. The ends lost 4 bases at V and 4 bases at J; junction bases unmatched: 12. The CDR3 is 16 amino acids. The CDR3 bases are TGCGCCAGCAGCCCAGGGGACAGTCGGGTAGGAGAGACCCAGTACTTC. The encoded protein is CASSPGDSRVGETQYF.